What follows are 10 T cell receptor beta chains derived from one specimen sequenced in a study of patients and donors after allogeneic stem cell transplantation. TCRdb recomputed calls from the RT-PCR reads with MiXCR, one row per CDR3 protein. Of under 170,000 distinct CDR3 sequences in the sample, approximately 35% were seen once. Sequencing input: blood, either unsorted or a sorted T cell fraction (not recorded which). These receptors were collected from a human donor who was either an allogeneic HSCT recipient or a stem cell or donor lymphocyte infusion donor (not recorded which). It is not recorded whose cells these are; they may come from a transplant donor.

V gene TRBV27 combines with J gene TRBJ2-1, with D perhaps assigned TRBD1 or TRBD2 (5 bases each). CDR3 length: 12 amino acids. Germline CDR1 is MNHEY and CDR2 is SMNVEV (reference sequence). The V end lost 6 bases, the J end lost 6 bases, and 9 bases lay between the germline ends. The CDR3 region has the DNA TGTGCCAGCAGAAGGGACGGCAATGAGCAGTTCTTC. The encoded protein is CASRRDGNEQFF.

This clonotype was observed a single time. This chain connects TRBV12-3 or TRBV12-4 to TRBJ1-5; D is uncertain. The CDR3 runs 16 residues. V shed 6 bases and J shed 3 bases, with 18 bases lying between them. The CDR3 sequence is CASSSRAGFNNQPQHF. CDR3 bases: TGTGCCAGCAGCTCCCGCGCGGGGTTTAACAATCAGCCCCAGCATTTT.

This clonotype was seen more than once but under ten times. The gene calls are TRBV15 and TRBJ1-2; D call uncertain. Looked up from germline, CDR1 is LNHNV and CDR2 is YYDKDF (reference sequence). V lost 0 bases to trimming and J lost 0 bases, with 11 bases between them. The CDR3 spans 16 residues. CDR3 region: CATSREGHSSNYGYTF. Here the CDR3 DNA reads TGTGCCACCAGCAGAGAAGGGCACAGCTCTAACTATGGCTACACCTTC.

This rearrangement joins TRBV6-5 to TRBJ1-1; D not certain. The CDR3 sequence is 12 residues long. V lost 5 bases and J lost 3, with 7 bases in between. Germline CDR1 and CDR2: MNHEY and SVGAGI. The CDR3 spells CASSDPDTEAFF. The CDR3 DNA reads as TGTGCCAGCAGTGACCCTGACACTGAAGCTTTCTTT.

The V and J genes are TRBV15 and TRBJ1-4; D gene unclear. The CDR3 consists of 14 residues. Germline CDR1 LNHNV, CDR2 YYDKDF (reference sequence). V dropped 3 bases and J dropped 2 bases, with 7 bases sitting between them. CDR3: CATSRGATNEKLFF. CDR3 coding DNA: TGTGCCACCAGCAGGGGAGCGACTAATGAAAAACTGTTTTTT. Combining the CDR3 with reference TRBV15 and TRBJ1-4 gives the whole variable domain DAMVIQNPRYQVTQFGKPVTLSCSQTLNHNVMYWYQQKSSQAPKLLFHYYDKDFNNEADTPDNFQSRRPNTSFCFLDIRSPGLGDTAMYLCATSRGATNEKLFFGSGTQLSVL.

This clonotype was counted a few times. The J gene is TRBJ1-1, the V gene TRBV9, with a weak D call TRBD1 (6 bases). V lost 3 bases to trimming and J lost 1 base, with 16 bases between them. CDR3 length: 16 residues. The germline V gene has CDR1 SGDLS and CDR2 YYNGEE. For the CDR3, the DNA is TGTGCCAGCAGCGCTTTTTTGGGGGCGGGGAACACTGAAGCTTTCTTT. Amino acid sequence: CASSAFLGAGNTEAFF. The full variable domain, in which reference TRBV9 and TRBJ1-1 provide the parts outside the CDR3, is DSGVTQTPKHLITATGQRVTLRCSPRSGDLSVYWYQQSLDQGLQFLIQYYNGEERAKGNILERFSAQQFPDLHSELNLSSLELGDSALYFCASSAFLGAGNTEAFFGQGTRLTVV.

This clonotype was picked up a small number of times. The chain combines TRBV27 with TRBJ2-7; D remains ambiguous. The CDR3 runs to 13 residues. Germline V gene data show CDR1 as MNHEY and CDR2 as SMNVEV (reference sequence). The V gene lost 3 bases and the J gene lost 5 bases, with 11 bases spanning the gap. CDR3 region: CASSFWGPNEQYF. The CDR3 DNA reads as TGTGCCAGCAGTTTCTGGGGTCCCAACGAGCAGTACTTC.

This clonotype was detected a few times. The chain couples TRBV15 to TRBJ2-1; 14 bases match TRBD2. The V and J ends lost 3 bases and 12 bases, in that order; junction bases with no gene match: 4. This CDR3 has 14 amino acids. Per germline, CDR1 LNHNV and CDR2 YYDKDF (reference sequence). CDR3 sequence: CATSSGLAGGWQFF. As DNA, the CDR3 is TGTGCCACCAGCAGCGGACTAGCGGGGGGTTGGCAGTTCTTC.

This clonotype was seen a few times. This rearrangement joins TRBV12-3 or TRBV12-4 to TRBJ2-3; perhaps TRBD1 as D (7 bases). V lost 3 bases and J 10 bases, leaving 17 bases between the germline ends. The CDR3 has 14 amino acids. CDR3 coding DNA: TGTGCCAGCAGTTTGGGTGGTGGAGGGGGCCCGCAGTATTTT. This sequence encodes CASSLGGGGGPQYF.

The genes are TRBV12-3 or TRBV12-4 and TRBJ1-1; perhaps TRBD1 as D (5 bases). Between the trimmed V and J ends, which lost 7 bases and 1 base, there was a span of 13 bases. The CDR3 has 14 amino acids. The CDR3 region has the DNA TGTGCCAGCATCCAGGACACGCCGAACACTGAAGCTTTCTTT. Translated, it gives CASIQDTPNTEAFF.